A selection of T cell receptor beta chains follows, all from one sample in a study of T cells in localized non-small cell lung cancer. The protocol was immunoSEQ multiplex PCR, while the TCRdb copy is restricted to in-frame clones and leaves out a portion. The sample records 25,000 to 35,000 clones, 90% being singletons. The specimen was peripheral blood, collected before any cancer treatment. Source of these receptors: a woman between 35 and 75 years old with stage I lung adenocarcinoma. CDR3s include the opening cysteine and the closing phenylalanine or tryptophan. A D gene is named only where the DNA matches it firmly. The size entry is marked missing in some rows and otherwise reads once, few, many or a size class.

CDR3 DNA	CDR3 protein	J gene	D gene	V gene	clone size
TGTGCCACCAGCAGAGAAGGGGGGCAGGGGGCTTACAATGAGCAGTTCTTC	CATSREGGQGAYNEQFF	TRBJ2-1	TRBD1	TRBV15	-
TGTGCCAGCAGTCCTCGACAGGGGAACACTGAAGCTTTCTTT	CASSPRQGNTEAFF	TRBJ1-1	TRBD1	TRBV28	-
TGTGCCAGTAGTCTACAGGGGGCCCAGGGCAATCAGCCCCAGCATTTT	CASSLQGAQGNQPQHF	TRBJ1-5	TRBD1	TRBV19	-
TGCGCCAGCAGCCTCTCCCCCGACGCAGGCTATGGCTACACCTTC	CASSLSPDAGYGYTF	TRBJ1-2	-	TRBV4-3	once
TGTGCCAGCAGCTGGGCAGGGGGCGGCACTGAAGCTTTCTTT	CASSWAGGGTEAFF	TRBJ1-1	TRBD1	TRBV5-4	-
TGTGCCAGCAGCGCAGCATCCCCAGCTTTCTTT	CASSAASPAFF	TRBJ1-1	-	TRBV7-2	-
TGTGCCAGCAGCCTCCTCGTCTCTGCAGATACGCAGTATTTT	CASSLLVSADTQYF	TRBJ2-3	-	TRBV14	-
TGTGCCAGTTCCGCGGGAGGGGGCTCCTACAATGAGCAGTTCTTC	CASSAGGGSYNEQFF	TRBJ2-1	TRBD2	TRBV27	-
TGTGCCTGGAGCGGGACAGGAAACAATCAGCCCCAGCATTTT	CAWSGTGNNQPQHF	TRBJ1-5	TRBD1	TRBV30	-
TGTGCCAGCAGCAAGACAGGGGCTCTATGGGCCAACGTCCTGACTTTC	CASSKTGALWANVLTF	TRBJ2-6	TRBD1	TRBV11-2	once
TGTGCCAGCAGCCACAGAGATACGCAGTATTTT	CASSHRDTQYF	TRBJ2-3	-	TRBV5-6	-
TGTGCCAGCAGCCCGAGACTAGCTCGATACAATGAGCAGTTCTTC	CASSPRLARYNEQFF	TRBJ2-1	TRBD2	TRBV11-2	-
TGTGCCAGCAGCTTAGTATTGGCAGATACGCAGTATTTT	CASSLVLADTQYF	TRBJ2-3	-	TRBV7-2	-
TGTGCCAGCACTTGGGACAGCGCGAACACTGAAGCTTTCTTT	CASTWDSANTEAFF	TRBJ1-1	TRBD1	TRBV6-6	-
TGTGCCATCACAGACAGTGTAGCTAACACCGGGGAGCTGTTTTTT	CAITDSVANTGELFF	TRBJ2-2	-	TRBV28	-
TGTGCCTGGAATACCCCTCGGACAGGGGGAAACACCATATATTTT	CAWNTPRTGGNTIYF	TRBJ1-3	TRBD1	TRBV30	-
TGCAGCGTTCACAAGGACAGCACCGGGGAGCTGTTTTTT	CSVHKDSTGELFF	TRBJ2-2	-	TRBV29-1	-
TGTGCCAGTAAGTCGGGACGGAGCTCCTACGAGCAGTACTTC	CASKSGRSSYEQYF	TRBJ2-7	-	TRBV19	-
TGTGCCAGCAGCCCCCTGGGGGCTGGTGGCGGGGAGCTGTTTTTT	CASSPLGAGGGELFF	TRBJ2-2	-	TRBV7-3	once
TGTGCCAGCAGCTTAGATAGTGGGTACGGGACGGGGAGCACAGATACGCAGTATTTT	CASSLDSGYGTGSTDTQYF	TRBJ2-3	-	TRBV11-2	-
TGTGCCAGTAGTAGACAGGGGTTCTGGGAGACCCAGTACTTC	CASSRQGFWETQYF	TRBJ2-5	TRBD1	TRBV19	-
TGCAGCGTTGAGGTGTTTGACGGGGAGCTGTTTTTT	CSVEVFDGELFF	TRBJ2-2	-	TRBV29-1	-
TGTGCCAGCAGCCTTACGGGCCGCATGAACACTGAAGCTTTCTTT	CASSLTGRMNTEAFF	TRBJ1-1	-	TRBV5-5	-